Listed below are T cell receptor beta chains from one sample, sequenced in a study of blood T cell repertoires in COVID-19. Clones were read by immunoSEQ multiplex PCR, and TCRdb kept only the in-frame ones, dropping some. The table shows around 200,000 clones, with over 80% occurring only once. Source material: PBMCs or T cells enriched from blood (not recorded which). These receptors all come from a man between 18 and 29 years old with acute COVID-19. CDR3s include the opening cysteine and the closing phenylalanine or tryptophan. Each record gives: CDR3 DNA, CDR3 protein, J gene, clone size, V gene, CDR3 length, D gene. A D gene is named only where the DNA matches it firmly. Clone size is stated in some rows and not others, as once, few, many or a class when expanded.

cdr3_nt: TGTGCCAGCAGCTCCGCCGAGGCGGGAACCTCTGGAAACACCATATATTTT
cdr3_aa: CASSSAEAGTSGNTIYF
j_call: TRBJ1-3
clone_size: -
v_call: TRBV28
cdr3_length: 17
d_call: -

cdr3_nt: TGTGCCAGCAGCTTAGCGTCTAGCGGGACTCTCAATGAGTTCTTC
cdr3_aa: CASSLASSGTLNEFF
j_call: TRBJ2-1
clone_size: -
v_call: TRBV7-9
cdr3_length: 15
d_call: TRBD2

cdr3_nt: TGTGCCAGCAGCCCTGGGACTAGCTTAGAGACCCAGTACTTC
cdr3_aa: CASSPGTSLETQYF
j_call: TRBJ2-5
clone_size: -
v_call: TRBV7-8
cdr3_length: 14
d_call: TRBD2

cdr3_nt: TGTGCCAGCAGTCCCCCGGACAGGAAAGCCTACGAGCAGTACTTC
cdr3_aa: CASSPPDRKAYEQYF
j_call: TRBJ2-7
clone_size: -
v_call: TRBV28
cdr3_length: 15
d_call: TRBD1

cdr3_nt: TGTGCCAGCAGTTTGGAAGGGAGCTCCTACGAGCAGTACTTC
cdr3_aa: CASSLEGSSYEQYF
j_call: TRBJ2-7
clone_size: -
v_call: TRBV28
cdr3_length: 14
d_call: -

cdr3_nt: TGTGCCAGCAGCTCCGCGGACAGGGGGCCCTATAACGAGCAGTACTTC
cdr3_aa: CASSSADRGPYNEQYF
j_call: TRBJ2-7
clone_size: -
v_call: TRBV7-8
cdr3_length: 16
d_call: TRBD1

cdr3_nt: TGTGCCAGCAGCTTAGTGTATAGCAATCAGCCCCAGCATTTT
cdr3_aa: CASSLVYSNQPQHF
j_call: TRBJ1-5
clone_size: -
v_call: TRBV7-2
cdr3_length: 14
d_call: -

cdr3_nt: TGTGCCAGCAGCTTAGGGGGACACCCGTCCTACGAGCAGTACTTC
cdr3_aa: CASSLGGHPSYEQYF
j_call: TRBJ2-7
clone_size: -
v_call: TRBV7-6
cdr3_length: 15
d_call: -

cdr3_nt: TGTGCCAGCAGTTTCTCCGGGACAGGGATTAGCTCCTACAATGAGCAGTTCTTC
cdr3_aa: CASSFSGTGISSYNEQFF
j_call: TRBJ2-1
clone_size: -
v_call: TRBV27
cdr3_length: 18
d_call: TRBD1

cdr3_nt: TGTGCCAGCAGCCTAGACAGGGGGCGAAAAGAGACCCAGTACTTC
cdr3_aa: CASSLDRGRKETQYF
j_call: TRBJ2-5
clone_size: -
v_call: TRBV11-3
cdr3_length: 15
d_call: TRBD1

cdr3_nt: TGTGCCAGCAGTTTCCGGGACAGCTCCTACGAGCAGTACTTC
cdr3_aa: CASSFRDSSYEQYF
j_call: TRBJ2-7
clone_size: -
v_call: TRBV28
cdr3_length: 14
d_call: TRBD1

cdr3_nt: TGTGCCAGCAGTTTCGTGCTACAGGGGGATAATGAGCAGTTCTTC
cdr3_aa: CASSFVLQGDNEQFF
j_call: TRBJ2-1
clone_size: -
v_call: TRBV6-6
cdr3_length: 15
d_call: TRBD1

cdr3_nt: TGTGCCAGCAGCCCCTCCGGGACAGACAATTCACCCCTCCACTTT
cdr3_aa: CASSPSGTDNSPLHF
j_call: TRBJ1-6
clone_size: -
v_call: TRBV3-1/TRBV3-2
cdr3_length: 15
d_call: TRBD1

cdr3_nt: TGTGCCAGCAGCGCCACCGGGACAGGGATGACTGGAAACACCATATATTTT
cdr3_aa: CASSATGTGMTGNTIYF
j_call: TRBJ1-3
clone_size: -
v_call: TRBV7-2
cdr3_length: 17
d_call: TRBD1

cdr3_nt: TGTGCCTGGAGTCGCTACACAGATACGCAGTATTTT
cdr3_aa: CAWSRYTDTQYF
j_call: TRBJ2-3
clone_size: -
v_call: TRBV30
cdr3_length: 12
d_call: -

cdr3_nt: TGTGCCAGCAGTGATCAGGACAGGGTAGAGACCCAGTACTTC
cdr3_aa: CASSDQDRVETQYF
j_call: TRBJ2-5
clone_size: -
v_call: TRBV25-1
cdr3_length: 14
d_call: TRBD1

cdr3_nt: TGTGCCAGCAGCAGGGTTTTCTACGAGCAGTACTTC
cdr3_aa: CASSRVFYEQYF
j_call: TRBJ2-7
clone_size: -
v_call: TRBV28
cdr3_length: 12
d_call: -

cdr3_nt: TGTGCCAGCGGTTTTGGAAACACCATATATTTT
cdr3_aa: CASGFGNTIYF
j_call: TRBJ1-3
clone_size: few
v_call: TRBV19
cdr3_length: 11
d_call: -

cdr3_nt: TGTGCCACCAGTGATCCCTGGGACAGGGCTGGCGCAGATACGCAGTATTTT
cdr3_aa: CATSDPWDRAGADTQYF
j_call: TRBJ2-3
clone_size: -
v_call: TRBV24-1
cdr3_length: 17
d_call: TRBD1

cdr3_nt: TGTGCCAGCTCACCCGGGACAGGGCGCGGTGGGTATGGCTACACCTTC
cdr3_aa: CASSPGTGRGGYGYTF
j_call: TRBJ1-2
clone_size: -
v_call: TRBV18
cdr3_length: 16
d_call: TRBD1

cdr3_nt: TGCGCCAGCAGCCAAGTAGGGGCGAACTATGGCTACACCTTC
cdr3_aa: CASSQVGANYGYTF
j_call: TRBJ1-2
clone_size: -
v_call: TRBV4-1
cdr3_length: 14
d_call: -

cdr3_nt: TGTGCCAGCGCCGGGGGGCATGAAAAACTGTTTTTT
cdr3_aa: CASAGGHEKLFF
j_call: TRBJ1-4
clone_size: -
v_call: TRBV28
cdr3_length: 12
d_call: -

cdr3_nt: TGTGCCAGCAGTTTATCTGCCGTACGGACAGTTTACGAGCAGTACTTC
cdr3_aa: CASSLSAVRTVYEQYF
j_call: TRBJ2-7
clone_size: -
v_call: TRBV28
cdr3_length: 16
d_call: -

cdr3_nt: TGCGCCAGCAGCTTGGAACGTGCGTGGGCTAGCGGGAGAAAAGGAGCCGGGGAGCTGTTTTTT
cdr3_aa: CASSLERAWASGRKGAGELFF
j_call: TRBJ2-2
clone_size: once
v_call: TRBV5-1
cdr3_length: 21
d_call: TRBD2

cdr3_nt: TGTGCTAGTGGTTTGGTCGGACAGATGAACACTGAAGCTTTCTTT
cdr3_aa: CASGLVGQMNTEAFF
j_call: TRBJ1-1
clone_size: -
v_call: TRBV12-5
cdr3_length: 15
d_call: -

cdr3_nt: TGTGCCAGCAGCCAAGTTCCCCAGGGCAGGGGGCATCAGCCCCAGCATTTT
cdr3_aa: CASSQVPQGRGHQPQHF
j_call: TRBJ1-5
clone_size: -
v_call: TRBV3-1/TRBV3-2
cdr3_length: 17
d_call: TRBD1

cdr3_nt: TGCGCCAGCAGCCAAGTCCTCTCGACGGCGGGTGCTGGAAACACCATATATTTT
cdr3_aa: CASSQVLSTAGAGNTIYF
j_call: TRBJ1-3
clone_size: -
v_call: TRBV4-3
cdr3_length: 18
d_call: -

cdr3_nt: TGTGCCAGCAGCTTTTTTGGCGGGGAAAAACTGTTTTTT
cdr3_aa: CASSFFGGEKLFF
j_call: TRBJ1-4
clone_size: -
v_call: TRBV7-2
cdr3_length: 13
d_call: -

cdr3_nt: TGTGCCACCAGTGATGGGACAGGGGGCCTTTACAATGAGCAGTTCTTC
cdr3_aa: CATSDGTGGLYNEQFF
j_call: TRBJ2-1
clone_size: once
v_call: TRBV24-1
cdr3_length: 16
d_call: TRBD1

cdr3_nt: TGTGCCAGCGGGGCAGGGTCCACCGGGGAGCTGTTTTTT
cdr3_aa: CASGAGSTGELFF
j_call: TRBJ2-2
clone_size: -
v_call: TRBV6-5
cdr3_length: 13
d_call: -

cdr3_nt: TGTGCCAGCAGCAAACCGGGACAGGGGGCCTACGAGCAGTACTTC
cdr3_aa: CASSKPGQGAYEQYF
j_call: TRBJ2-7
clone_size: few
v_call: TRBV21-1
cdr3_length: 15
d_call: -

cdr3_nt: TGTGCCAGCAGTGAAGCTAGCGGGGCCTACAATGAGCAGTTCTTC
cdr3_aa: CASSEASGAYNEQFF
j_call: TRBJ2-1
clone_size: once
v_call: TRBV2
cdr3_length: 15
d_call: TRBD2

cdr3_nt: TGTGCCGGACACGGAGAGCGGGAGGTTTCCTACGAGCAGTACTTC
cdr3_aa: CAGHGEREVSYEQYF
j_call: TRBJ2-7
clone_size: -
v_call: TRBV5-6
cdr3_length: 15
d_call: TRBD2

cdr3_nt: TGTGCCAGCAGGGAGTCTGGAAACACCATATATTTT
cdr3_aa: CASRESGNTIYF
j_call: TRBJ1-3
clone_size: few
v_call: TRBV12-3/TRBV12-4
cdr3_length: 12
d_call: -

cdr3_nt: TGTGCCTGGAGTGTAGGAGTGACAGGGAAACAGCCCCAGCATTTT
cdr3_aa: CAWSVGVTGKQPQHF
j_call: TRBJ1-5
clone_size: -
v_call: TRBV30
cdr3_length: 15
d_call: TRBD1

cdr3_nt: TGTGCCAGCAGCGTATATCGGGACTCACAAGAGACCCAGTACTTC
cdr3_aa: CASSVYRDSQETQYF
j_call: TRBJ2-5
clone_size: -
v_call: TRBV7-9
cdr3_length: 15
d_call: -

cdr3_nt: TGTGCCAGCAGACAGTCAACTAATGAAAAACTGTTTTTT
cdr3_aa: CASRQSTNEKLFF
j_call: TRBJ1-4
clone_size: -
v_call: TRBV28
cdr3_length: 13
d_call: -

cdr3_nt: TGTGCCAGCAGCTCCCGGGCCCAGCGGGGCACCGGGGAGCTGTTTTTT
cdr3_aa: CASSSRAQRGTGELFF
j_call: TRBJ2-2
clone_size: -
v_call: TRBV9
cdr3_length: 16
d_call: TRBD2

cdr3_nt: TGTGCCAGCAGCCAAAACCCTCAGTGGACTCACGCCTTTAGCTCCTACAATGAGCAGTTCTTC
cdr3_aa: CASSQNPQWTHAFSSYNEQFF
j_call: TRBJ2-1
clone_size: once
v_call: TRBV14
cdr3_length: 21
d_call: -

cdr3_nt: TGTGCCAGCAGCCAAGGTCTCAAAGTCCTGCGGGAGCCCACAGATACGCAGTATTTT
cdr3_aa: CASSQGLKVLREPTDTQYF
j_call: TRBJ2-3
clone_size: once
v_call: TRBV3-1/TRBV3-2
cdr3_length: 19
d_call: TRBD2

cdr3_nt: TGTGCCAGCAGTCGAAGGGGACTAGCGGACGAGCAGTACTTC
cdr3_aa: CASSRRGLADEQYF
j_call: TRBJ2-7
clone_size: -
v_call: TRBV27
cdr3_length: 14
d_call: TRBD2

cdr3_nt: TGTGCCAGCAGTTTAACAGGGGACCACTACAATGAGCAGTTCTTC
cdr3_aa: CASSLTGDHYNEQFF
j_call: TRBJ2-1
clone_size: -
v_call: TRBV6-5
cdr3_length: 15
d_call: TRBD1

cdr3_nt: TGTGCCAGCAGTTCTCCAGGGACAGGGGTCCCGAATGAGCAGTTCTTC
cdr3_aa: CASSSPGTGVPNEQFF
j_call: TRBJ2-1
clone_size: -
v_call: TRBV28
cdr3_length: 16
d_call: TRBD1

cdr3_nt: TGTGCCACAACCCCGGGGACAGCCACCTACAATGAGCAGTTCTTC
cdr3_aa: CATTPGTATYNEQFF
j_call: TRBJ2-1
clone_size: -
v_call: TRBV28
cdr3_length: 15
d_call: TRBD1

cdr3_nt: TGTGCCAGCGCGCATGACGGGGGGTACACTGAAGCTTTCTTT
cdr3_aa: CASAHDGGYTEAFF
j_call: TRBJ1-1
clone_size: -
v_call: TRBV28
cdr3_length: 14
d_call: -

cdr3_nt: TGCGCCAGCAGCCAAGGGGGCAAGGGCTACGAGCAGTACTTC
cdr3_aa: CASSQGGKGYEQYF
j_call: TRBJ2-7
clone_size: few
v_call: TRBV4-3
cdr3_length: 14
d_call: -

cdr3_nt: TGTGCCAGCAGTGAAGCCGTGGCGGACACAAACTATGGCTACACCTTC
cdr3_aa: CASSEAVADTNYGYTF
j_call: TRBJ1-2
clone_size: -
v_call: TRBV6-1
cdr3_length: 16
d_call: -

cdr3_nt: TGTGCCAGTAGTATAGATGACAGGAACGAAGCTTTCTTT
cdr3_aa: CASSIDDRNEAFF
j_call: TRBJ1-1
clone_size: once
v_call: TRBV19
cdr3_length: 13
d_call: -

cdr3_nt: TGTGCCAGTTCAACTAGGGGGCCTGAAGCTTTCTTT
cdr3_aa: CASSTRGPEAFF
j_call: TRBJ1-1
clone_size: -
v_call: TRBV6-5
cdr3_length: 12
d_call: TRBD1

cdr3_nt: TGTGCTAGTGGTTTCATAAACCCGGGACAGGGGGCTAGTACTGAAGCTTTCTTT
cdr3_aa: CASGFINPGQGASTEAFF
j_call: TRBJ1-1
clone_size: -
v_call: TRBV12-5
cdr3_length: 18
d_call: TRBD1

cdr3_nt: TGTGCCAGCATCTTAGCGGGTAGGAGCACAGATACGCAGTATTTT
cdr3_aa: CASILAGRSTDTQYF
j_call: TRBJ2-3
clone_size: -
v_call: TRBV6-5
cdr3_length: 15
d_call: TRBD2

cdr3_nt: TGTGCCTCTCAAGATCGGGATGAGCAGTTCTTC
cdr3_aa: CASQDRDEQFF
j_call: TRBJ2-1
clone_size: -
v_call: TRBV19
cdr3_length: 11
d_call: -

cdr3_nt: TGTGCCAGCAGTACACTTCTAGCGGGTGCGGGAAATGAGCAGTTCTTC
cdr3_aa: CASSTLLAGAGNEQFF
j_call: TRBJ2-1
clone_size: -
v_call: TRBV27
cdr3_length: 16
d_call: TRBD2

cdr3_nt: TGTGCCAGCAGTTTTGGCTCCGCGGGGGCTGAAGCTTTCTTT
cdr3_aa: CASSFGSAGAEAFF
j_call: TRBJ1-1
clone_size: -
v_call: TRBV28
cdr3_length: 14
d_call: -